This TCR beta chain was identified during a study of Ad26.COV2.S vaccination and SARS-CoV-2 variants. Across the whole study: The authors gave Ad26.COV2.S intramuscularly, either once or twice 56 days apart. General observations from the study: People who got the vaccine had more spike-specific TCR breadth than people who got placebo. Responses of T cells in total may have been underestimated by the TCR breadth and depth analyses.

Assay: immunoSEQ multiplex PCR; the TCRdb copy retains only in-frame clones and omits some. This sample yields some 330,000 clones, of which around 90% are seen a single time; around 5.5% belongs to the top ten. This CDR3 spans 14 amino acids. J lost 3 bases, V lost 6 bases, and 4 bases had no gene match. Germline V gene lookup returns CDR1 SNHLY and CDR2 FYNNEI. The sample's treatment: some 20 received Ad26.COV2.S at low or high dose, single or two shots; about 5 received placebo; per-sample allocation not given. After the first vaccine or placebo injection, samples were drawn on day 63. In the case of this clone: Its cognate antigen is unknown.

The TCR originated in a person aged 18 to 59 who received the Ad26.COV2.S COVID-19 vaccine or a placebo. V is TRBV2 and J is TRBJ2-7; 11 bases are shared with TRBD1. The sample was peripheral blood, taken in a trial of Ad26.COV2.S vaccine versus placebo. CDR3 nucleotides: TGTGCCAGCAGCCCCGGGACAGGGGGCTACGAGCAGTACTTC. As protein: CASSPGTGGYEQYF.